A selection of T cell receptor beta chains follows, all from one sample in a study of response to subunit inactivated influenza vaccine. In TCRdb, the RT-PCR reads were re-called with MiXCR into one record per CDR3 protein. The table records about 310,000 distinct CDR3 sequences, 21% of them present only once. This material consisted of PBMCs from blood, taken approximately 20 months after vaccination. All receptors derive from a man aged 50 to 69 who received an inactivated influenza vaccine. Each CDR3 is given with its conserved first and last residue. A D gene is named only where the DNA matches it firmly. Where a row states a size, it is once, few, many or the class of an expanded clone; other rows omit it.

v_gene	d_gene	j_gene	abundance	CDR3aa	CDR3nt
TRBV5-1	.	TRBJ2-7	few	CASSFLNSYEQYF	TGCGCCAGCAGCTTCCTCAACTCCTACGAGCAGTACTTC
TRBV14	.	TRBJ1-5	few	CASSMNSNQPQHF	TGTGCCAGCAGCATGAATAGCAATCAGCCCCAGCATTTT
TRBV7-2	.	TRBJ1-5	.	CASSNGHTPNQPQHF	TGTGCCAGCAGTAATGGACACACCCCAAATCAGCCCCAGCATTTT
TRBV6-2/TRBV6-3	.	TRBJ1-5	.	CASSYLRAGLRPQHF	TGTGCCAGCAGTTACTTACGGGCTGGCCTGCGGCCCCAGCATTTT
TRBV11-2	TRBD2	TRBJ2-1	many	CASRKTGTSNEQFF	TGTGCCAGCAGAAAAACCGGGACTAGCAATGAGCAGTTCTTC
TRBV12-3/TRBV12-4	.	TRBJ2-2	few	CASSLGSVTANTGELFF	TGTGCCAGCAGTTTAGGAAGCGTAACAGCGAACACCGGGGAGCTGTTTTTT
TRBV5-1	.	TRBJ2-3	.	CASSLDSRGPDTQYF	TGCGCCAGCAGCCTCGACAGTCGCGGACCAGATACGCAGTATTTT
TRBV4-2	.	TRBJ2-7	.	CASSGDSWSSYEQYF	TGTGCCAGCAGCGGAGACAGTTGGAGCTCCTACGAGCAGTACTTC
TRBV12-3/TRBV12-4	.	TRBJ2-7	few	CASSLIYEQYF	TGTGCCAGCAGTTTAATCTACGAGCAGTACTTC
TRBV29-1	TRBD1	TRBJ1-2	.	CSVPRDRDYGYTF	TGCAGCGTTCCCCGGGACAGGGACTATGGCTACACCTTC
TRBV5-6	.	TRBJ1-2	few	CASSPGDLYGYTF	TGTGCCAGCAGCCCGGGGGATCTCTATGGCTACACCTTC
TRBV20-1	.	TRBJ1-5	many	CSAKSGPYSNQPQHF	TGCAGTGCTAAGTCAGGGCCTTATAGCAATCAGCCCCAGCATTTT
TRBV19	TRBD2	TRBJ2-5	.	CASSTGTSGRKETQYF	TGTGCCAGTAGTACTGGAACTAGCGGGAGGAAGGAGACCCAGTACTTC
TRBV6-1	.	TRBJ1-1	few	CASRRTGLVTEAFF	TGTGCCAGCAGACGAACAGGGTTGGTCACTGAAGCTTTCTTT
TRBV6-1	TRBD1	TRBJ1-1	few	CASRMGQTTLMNTEAFF	TGTGCCAGCCGAATGGGACAGACTACCTTAATGAACACTGAAGCTTTCTTT
TRBV5-8	.	TRBJ1-1	.	CASSPEWNTEAFF	TGTGCCAGCAGCCCGGAGTGGAACACTGAAGCTTTCTTT
TRBV28	.	TRBJ1-5	.	CASRLPDSQPQHF	TGTGCCAGCAGGCTCCCGGACAGTCAGCCCCAGCATTTT
TRBV20-1	.	TRBJ1-6	many	CSARTAYNSPLHF	TGCAGTGCTAGAACTGCTTATAATTCACCCCTCCACTTT
TRBV5-1	TRBD1	TRBJ1-1	few	CASSLAPGQGMNTEAFF	TGCGCCAGCAGCTTGGCCCCGGGACAGGGCATGAACACTGAAGCTTTCTTT
TRBV11-1	.	TRBJ2-7	.	CASSSPHRLSYEQYF	TGTGCCAGCAGCTCCCCTCACAGACTGTCCTACGAGCAGTACTTC
TRBV24-1	.	TRBJ1-1	few	CATSGGGGRAFF	TGTGCCACCAGTGGTGGGGGCGGCCGAGCTTTCTTT
TRBV7-1	.	TRBJ2-1	few	CASSSSVSNEQFF	TGTGCCAGCAGCTCAAGTGTCTCCAATGAGCAGTTCTTC
TRBV18	.	TRBJ1-1	.	CASSPMRGDTEAFF	TGTGCCAGCTCACCGATGAGGGGAGACACTGAAGCTTTCTTT
TRBV6-1	.	TRBJ1-3	.	CASSEPVSGNTIYF	TGTGCCAGCAGTGAACCCGTCTCTGGAAACACCATATATTTT
TRBV29-1	.	TRBJ1-1	few	CSVERHLNTEAFF	TGCAGCGTAGAGAGACACTTGAACACTGAAGCTTTCTTT
TRBV3-1	.	TRBJ2-7	.	CASSRAGAYEQYF	TGTGCCAGCAGCCGGGCAGGGGCCTACGAGCAGTACTTC
TRBV20-1	TRBD1	TRBJ1-1	few	CSARSPQGEFTEAFF	TGCAGTGCTAGGTCACCCCAGGGGGAGTTCACTGAAGCTTTCTTT
TRBV20-1	TRBD2	TRBJ2-5	once	CSARIAGGIETQYF	TGCAGTGCTAGAATAGCGGGGGGGATTGAGACCCAGTACTTC
TRBV2	.	TRBJ2-5	few	CASSDRLGGGETQYF	TGTGCCAGCAGTGATAGACTGGGAGGCGGGGAGACCCAGTACTTC
TRBV4-1	TRBD2	TRBJ2-5	.	CASSHVLAGKTQYF	TGCGCCAGCAGCCACGTACTAGCGGGGAAGACCCAGTACTTC
TRBV4-3	TRBD2	TRBJ2-7	.	CASSQGSGGALEQYF	TGCGCCAGCAGCCAAGGTAGCGGGGGGGCCCTCGAGCAGTACTTC
TRBV12-3/TRBV12-4	.	TRBJ2-7	few	CASSSFGYEQYF	TGTGCCAGCAGTTCGTTCGGTTACGAGCAGTACTTC
TRBV5-1	.	TRBJ1-1	few	CASSLAEGKAFF	TGCGCCAGCAGCTTGGCCGAGGGAAAAGCTTTCTTT
TRBV3-1	TRBD2	TRBJ2-3	few	CASSPLSGGPTDTQYF	TGTGCCAGCAGCCCACTATCGGGAGGGCCAACAGATACGCAGTATTTT
TRBV19	TRBD1	TRBJ1-1	.	CASRLGQGWTEAFF	TGTGCCAGTAGGTTGGGACAGGGTTGGACTGAAGCTTTCTTT